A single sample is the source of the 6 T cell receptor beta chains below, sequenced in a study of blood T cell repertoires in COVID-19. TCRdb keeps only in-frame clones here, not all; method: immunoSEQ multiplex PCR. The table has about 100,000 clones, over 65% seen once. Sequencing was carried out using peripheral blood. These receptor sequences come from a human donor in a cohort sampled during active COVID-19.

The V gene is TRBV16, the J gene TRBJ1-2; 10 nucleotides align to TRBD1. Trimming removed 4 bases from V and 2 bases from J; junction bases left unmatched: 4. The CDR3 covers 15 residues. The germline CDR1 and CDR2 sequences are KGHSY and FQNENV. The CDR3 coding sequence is TGTGCCAGCAGCCCGGACAGGGGGGAAAACTATGGCTACACCTTC. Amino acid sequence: CASSPDRGENYGYTF.

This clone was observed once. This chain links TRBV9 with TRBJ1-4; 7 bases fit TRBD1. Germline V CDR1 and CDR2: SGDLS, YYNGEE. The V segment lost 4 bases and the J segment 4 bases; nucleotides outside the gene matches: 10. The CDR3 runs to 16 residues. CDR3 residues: CASSLGGTVLNEKLFF. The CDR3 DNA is TGTGCCAGCAGCCTAGGGGGGACAGTTCTTAATGAAAAACTGTTTTTT.

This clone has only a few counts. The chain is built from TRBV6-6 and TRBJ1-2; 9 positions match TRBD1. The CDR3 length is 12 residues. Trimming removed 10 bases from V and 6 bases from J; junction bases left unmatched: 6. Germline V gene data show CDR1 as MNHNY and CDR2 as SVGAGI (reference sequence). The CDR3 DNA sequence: TGTGCCACGGTACGGGACAGGGATGGCTACACCTTC. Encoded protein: CATVRDRDGYTF.

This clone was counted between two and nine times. The CDR3 loop is CASSDWSGSYEQYF. CDR3 bases: TGTGCCAGCAGTGATTGGAGCGGGAGTTACGAGCAGTACTTC. The chain is built from TRBV6-1 and TRBJ2-7; 8 bases align to TRBD2. CDR3 length: 14 residues. Trimming removed 3 bases from V and 4 bases from J; junction bases left unmatched: 5. Per the germline V gene, CDR1 is MNHNS and CDR2 is SASEGT.

CDR3 sequence reads: CASRPRTGENTEAFF. The DNA of the CDR3 is TGTGCCAGCAGACCCCGGACAGGGGAGAACACTGAAGCTTTCTTT. The rearrangement joins TRBV5-4 to TRBJ1-1, with 9 bases identical to TRBD1. Looked up from germline, CDR1 is SGHNT and CDR2 is YYREEE (reference sequence). V gave up 5 bases and J gave up 1 base; unmatched junction bases: 6. This CDR3 is built from 15 residues.

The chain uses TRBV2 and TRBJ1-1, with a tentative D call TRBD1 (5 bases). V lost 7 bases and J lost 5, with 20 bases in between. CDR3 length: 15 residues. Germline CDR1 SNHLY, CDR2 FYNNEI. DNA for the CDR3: TGTGCCAGCACCTCCACTGGGGCAGGAGGGACTGAAGCTTTCTTT. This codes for CASTSTGAGGTEAFF.